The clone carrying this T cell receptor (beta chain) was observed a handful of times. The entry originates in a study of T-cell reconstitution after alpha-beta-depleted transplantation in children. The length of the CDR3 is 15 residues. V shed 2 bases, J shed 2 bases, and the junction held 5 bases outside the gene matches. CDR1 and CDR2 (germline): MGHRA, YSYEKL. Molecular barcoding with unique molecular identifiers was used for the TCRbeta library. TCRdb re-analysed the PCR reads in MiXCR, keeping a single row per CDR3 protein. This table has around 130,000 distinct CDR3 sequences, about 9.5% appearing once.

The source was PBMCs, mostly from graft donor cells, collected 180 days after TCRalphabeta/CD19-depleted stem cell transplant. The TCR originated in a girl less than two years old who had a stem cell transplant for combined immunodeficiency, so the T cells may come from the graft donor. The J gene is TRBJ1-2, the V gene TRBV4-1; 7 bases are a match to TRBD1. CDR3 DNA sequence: TGCGCCAGCAGCCAACCTTTGGGACAGAACTATGGCTACACCTTC. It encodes CASSQPLGQNYGYTF.